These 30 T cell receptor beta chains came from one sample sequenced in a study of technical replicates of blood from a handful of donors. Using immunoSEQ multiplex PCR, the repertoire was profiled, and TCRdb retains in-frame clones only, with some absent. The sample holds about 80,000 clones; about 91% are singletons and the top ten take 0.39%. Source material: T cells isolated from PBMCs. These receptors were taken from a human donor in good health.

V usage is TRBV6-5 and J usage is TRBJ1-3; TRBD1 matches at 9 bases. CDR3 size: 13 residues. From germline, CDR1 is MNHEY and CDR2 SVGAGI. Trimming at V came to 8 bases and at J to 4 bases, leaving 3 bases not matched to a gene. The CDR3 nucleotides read TGTGCCAGCCGGACAGGGGACGGAAACACCATATATTTT. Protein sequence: CASRTGDGNTIYF.

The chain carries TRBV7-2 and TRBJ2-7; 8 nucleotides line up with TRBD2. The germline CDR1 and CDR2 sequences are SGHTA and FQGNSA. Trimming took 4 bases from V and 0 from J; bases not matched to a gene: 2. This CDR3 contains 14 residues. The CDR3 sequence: CASSSSGSSYEQYF. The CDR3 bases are TGTGCCAGCAGCTCGAGCGGGAGCTCCTACGAGCAGTACTTC.

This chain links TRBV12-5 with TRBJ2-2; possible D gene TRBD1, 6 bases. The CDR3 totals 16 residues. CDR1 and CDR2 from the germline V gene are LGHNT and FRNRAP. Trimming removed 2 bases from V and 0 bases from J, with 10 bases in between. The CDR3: CASGLLQGSNTGELFF. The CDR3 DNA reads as TGTGCTAGTGGTTTGTTGCAGGGGTCGAACACCGGGGAGCTGTTTTTT. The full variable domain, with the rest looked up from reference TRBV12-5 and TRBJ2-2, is DARVTQTPRHKVTEMGQEVTMRCQPILGHNTVFWYRQTMMQGLELLAYFRNRAPLDDSGMPKDRFSAEMPDATLATLKIQPSEPRDSAVYFCASGLLQGSNTGELFFGEGSRLTVL.

CDR3 nucleotide sequence: TGTGCCAGCAGCTTAGGACCGGGCGAGCAGTACTTC. Translation gives CASSLGPGEQYF. The genes are TRBV7-9 and TRBJ2-7; no clear D. The V end was cut by 1 base, the J end by 6 bases, with 7 bases between. This CDR3 is built from 12 residues. CDR1 is SEHNR, CDR2 FQNEAQ, per germline (reference sequence).

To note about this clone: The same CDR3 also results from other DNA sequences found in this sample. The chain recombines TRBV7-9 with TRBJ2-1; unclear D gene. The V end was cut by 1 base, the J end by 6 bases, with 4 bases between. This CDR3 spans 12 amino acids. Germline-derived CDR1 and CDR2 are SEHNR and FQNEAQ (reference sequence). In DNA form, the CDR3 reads TGTGCCAGCAGCTTAGGGGCCAATGAGCAGTTCTTC. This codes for CASSLGANEQFF.

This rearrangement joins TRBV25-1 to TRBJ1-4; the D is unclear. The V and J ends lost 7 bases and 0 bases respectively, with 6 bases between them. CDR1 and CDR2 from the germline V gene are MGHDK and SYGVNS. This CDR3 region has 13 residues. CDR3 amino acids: CASMPATNEKLFF. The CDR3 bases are TGTGCCAGCATGCCAGCAACTAATGAAAAACTGTTTTTT.

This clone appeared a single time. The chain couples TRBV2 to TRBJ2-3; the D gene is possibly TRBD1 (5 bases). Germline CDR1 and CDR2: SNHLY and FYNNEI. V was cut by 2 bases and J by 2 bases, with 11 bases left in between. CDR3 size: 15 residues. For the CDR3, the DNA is TGTGCCAGCAGTGAATTGACAGCAATCACAGATACGCAGTATTTT. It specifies CASSELTAITDTQYF.

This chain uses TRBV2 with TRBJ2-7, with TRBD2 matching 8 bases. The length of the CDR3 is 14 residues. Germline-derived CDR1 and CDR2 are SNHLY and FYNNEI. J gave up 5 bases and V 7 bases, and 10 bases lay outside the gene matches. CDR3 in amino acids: CASKGIAGPNEQYF. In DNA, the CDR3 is TGTGCCAGCAAGGGGATAGCGGGACCCAACGAGCAGTACTTC.

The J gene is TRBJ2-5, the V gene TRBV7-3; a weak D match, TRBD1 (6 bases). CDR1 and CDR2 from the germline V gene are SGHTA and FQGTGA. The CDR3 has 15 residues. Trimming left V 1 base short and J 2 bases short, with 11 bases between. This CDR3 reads CASSLIGQHQETQYF. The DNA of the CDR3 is TGTGCCAGCAGCTTAATTGGACAGCATCAAGAGACCCAGTACTTC.

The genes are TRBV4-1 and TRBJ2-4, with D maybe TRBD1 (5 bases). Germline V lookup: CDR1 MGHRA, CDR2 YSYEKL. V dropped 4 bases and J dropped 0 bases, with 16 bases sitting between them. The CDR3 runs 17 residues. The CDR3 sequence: CASSLTLPGLAKNIQYF. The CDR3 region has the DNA TGCGCCAGCAGCCTCACACTGCCAGGGTTAGCCAAAAACATTCAGTACTTC.

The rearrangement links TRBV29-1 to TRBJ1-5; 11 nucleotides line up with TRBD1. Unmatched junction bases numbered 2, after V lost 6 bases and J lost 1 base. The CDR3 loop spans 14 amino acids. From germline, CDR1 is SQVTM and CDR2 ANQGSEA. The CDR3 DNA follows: TGCAGCGTGGGACAGGGGGAGAGCAATCAGCCCCAGCATTTT. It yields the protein CSVGQGESNQPQHF.

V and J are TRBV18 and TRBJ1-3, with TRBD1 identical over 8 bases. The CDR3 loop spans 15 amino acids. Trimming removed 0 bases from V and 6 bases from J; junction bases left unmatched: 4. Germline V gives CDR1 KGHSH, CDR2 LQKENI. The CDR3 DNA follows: TGTGCCAGCTCACCACCGAGGCAGGGGGCAAACACCATATATTTT. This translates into CASSPPRQGANTIYF.

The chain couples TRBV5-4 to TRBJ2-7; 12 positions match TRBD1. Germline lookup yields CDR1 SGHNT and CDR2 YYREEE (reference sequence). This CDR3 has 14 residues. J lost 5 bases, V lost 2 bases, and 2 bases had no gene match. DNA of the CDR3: TGTGCCAGCAGCTTCGGGACAGGGGGCAACGAGCAGTACTTC. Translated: CASSFGTGGNEQYF.

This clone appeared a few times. The CDR3 protein is CASSPRTGNEAFF. CDR3 in DNA: TGTGCCAGCAGCCCGCGGACAGGGAATGAAGCTTTCTTT. V and J are TRBV9 and TRBJ1-1; 8 nucleotides line up with TRBD1. Germline-derived CDR1 and CDR2 are SGDLS and YYNGEE. The junction had 6 bases not matched to a gene; V was cut back by 4 bases and J by 7 bases. The CDR3 spans 13 residues. The full variable domain, in which reference TRBV9 and TRBJ1-1 provide the parts outside the CDR3, is DSGVTQTPKHLITATGQRVTLRCSPRSGDLSVYWYQQSLDQGLQFLIQYYNGEERAKGNILERFSAQQFPDLHSELNLSSLELGDSALYFCASSPRTGNEAFFGQGTRLTVV.

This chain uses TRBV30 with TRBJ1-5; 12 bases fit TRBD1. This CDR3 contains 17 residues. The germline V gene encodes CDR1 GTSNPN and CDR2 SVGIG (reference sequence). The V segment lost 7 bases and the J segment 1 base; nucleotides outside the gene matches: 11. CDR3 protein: CAYPPGQGAMSNQPQHF. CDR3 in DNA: TGTGCCTACCCACCGGGACAGGGGGCTATGAGCAATCAGCCCCAGCATTTT.

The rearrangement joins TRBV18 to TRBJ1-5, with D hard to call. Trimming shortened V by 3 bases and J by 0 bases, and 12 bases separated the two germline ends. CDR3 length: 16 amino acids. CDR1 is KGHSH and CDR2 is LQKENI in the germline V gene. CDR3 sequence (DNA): TGTGCCAGCTCACCCTTTGGGCCCTATAGCAATCAGCCCCAGCATTTT. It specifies CASSPFGPYSNQPQHF.

DNA for the CDR3: TGTGCCAGCAGCTTGGCCCCAAAAGAGACCCAGTACTTC. Translating gives CASSLAPKETQYF. The chain carries TRBV7-3 and TRBJ2-5; D unclear. V shed 3 bases and J shed 3 bases, with 8 bases lying between them. This CDR3 region has 13 residues. The germline CDR1 and CDR2 sequences are SGHTA and FQGTGA.

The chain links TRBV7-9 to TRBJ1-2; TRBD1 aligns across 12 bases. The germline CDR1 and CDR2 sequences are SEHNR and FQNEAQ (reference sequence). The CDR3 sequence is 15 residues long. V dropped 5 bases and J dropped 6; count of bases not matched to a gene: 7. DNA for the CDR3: TGTGCCAGCAGCCCTCCGGGACAGGGGGCGGATGGCTACACCTTC. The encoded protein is CASSPPGQGADGYTF. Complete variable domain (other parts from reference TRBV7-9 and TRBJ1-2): DTGVSQNPRHKITKRGQNVTFRCDPISEHNRLYWYRQTLGQGPEFLTYFQNEAQLEKSRLLSDRFSAERPKGSFSTLEIQRTEQGDSAMYLCASSPPGQGADGYTFGSGTRLTVV.

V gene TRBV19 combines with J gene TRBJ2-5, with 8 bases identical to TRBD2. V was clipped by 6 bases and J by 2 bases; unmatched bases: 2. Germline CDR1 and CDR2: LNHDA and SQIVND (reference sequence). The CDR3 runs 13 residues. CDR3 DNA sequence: TGTGCCAGTAGCGGGAGGGTTCAAGAGACCCAGTACTTC. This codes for CASSGRVQETQYF. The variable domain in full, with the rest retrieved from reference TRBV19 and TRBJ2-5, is DGGITQSPKYLFRKEGQNVTLSCEQNLNHDAMYWYRQDPGQGLRLIYYSQIVNDFQKGDIAEGYSVSREKKESFPLTVTSAQKNPTAFYLCASSGRVQETQYFGPGTRLLVL.

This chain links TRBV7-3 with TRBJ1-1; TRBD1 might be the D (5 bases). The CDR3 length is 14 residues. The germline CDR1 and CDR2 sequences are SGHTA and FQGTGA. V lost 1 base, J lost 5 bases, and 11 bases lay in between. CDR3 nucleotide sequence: TGTGCCAGCAGCTTAAGCGGGGCGGTTACTGAAGCTTTCTTT. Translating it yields CASSLSGAVTEAFF.

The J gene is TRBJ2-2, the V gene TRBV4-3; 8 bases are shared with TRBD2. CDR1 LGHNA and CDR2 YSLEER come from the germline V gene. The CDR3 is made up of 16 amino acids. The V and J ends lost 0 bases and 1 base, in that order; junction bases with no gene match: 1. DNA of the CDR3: TGCGCCAGCAGCCAAGACAGCGGGGGGAACACCGGGGAGCTGTTTTTT. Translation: CASSQDSGGNTGELFF.

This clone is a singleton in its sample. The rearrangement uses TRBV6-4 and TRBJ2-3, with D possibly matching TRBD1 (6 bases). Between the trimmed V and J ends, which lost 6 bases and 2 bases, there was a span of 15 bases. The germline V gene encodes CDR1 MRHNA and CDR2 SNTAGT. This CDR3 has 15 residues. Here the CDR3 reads CASRHPRGVTDTQYF. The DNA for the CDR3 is TGTGCCAGCAGGCACCCCAGGGGTGTCACAGATACGCAGTATTTT.

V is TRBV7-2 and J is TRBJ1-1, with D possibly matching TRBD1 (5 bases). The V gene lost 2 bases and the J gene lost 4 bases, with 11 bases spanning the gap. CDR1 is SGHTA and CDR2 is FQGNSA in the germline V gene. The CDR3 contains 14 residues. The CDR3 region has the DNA TGTGCCAGCAGCTTACGTAGGGGTAGCACTGAAGCTTTCTTT. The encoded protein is CASSLRRGSTEAFF. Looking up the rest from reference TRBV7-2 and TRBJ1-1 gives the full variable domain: GAGVSQSPSNKVTEKGKDVELRCDPISGHTALYWYRQSLGQGLEFLIYFQGNSAPDKSGLPSDRFSAERTGGSVSTLTIQRTQQEDSAVYLCASSLRRGSTEAFFGQGTRLTVV.

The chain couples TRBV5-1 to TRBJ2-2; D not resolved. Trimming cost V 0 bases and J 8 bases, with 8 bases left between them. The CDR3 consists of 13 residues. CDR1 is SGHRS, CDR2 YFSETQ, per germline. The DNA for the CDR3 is TGCGCCAGCAGCTTGGGGTGGCTGGGGGAGCTGTTTTTT. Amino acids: CASSLGWLGELFF.

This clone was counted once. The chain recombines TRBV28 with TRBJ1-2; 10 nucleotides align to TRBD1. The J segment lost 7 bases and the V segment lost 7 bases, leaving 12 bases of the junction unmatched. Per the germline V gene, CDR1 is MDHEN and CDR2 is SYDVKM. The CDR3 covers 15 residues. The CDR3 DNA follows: TGTGCCAGCACCCCCCCTCCGGGACAGGGGTCTGGCTACACCTTC. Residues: CASTPPPGQGSGYTF.

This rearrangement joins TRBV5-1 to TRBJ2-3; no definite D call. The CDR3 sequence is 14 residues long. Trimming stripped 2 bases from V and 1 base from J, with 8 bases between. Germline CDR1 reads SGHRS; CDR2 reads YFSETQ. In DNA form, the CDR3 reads TGCGCCAGCAGCTTCGAGATGGGCACAGATACGCAGTATTTT. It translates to CASSFEMGTDTQYF.

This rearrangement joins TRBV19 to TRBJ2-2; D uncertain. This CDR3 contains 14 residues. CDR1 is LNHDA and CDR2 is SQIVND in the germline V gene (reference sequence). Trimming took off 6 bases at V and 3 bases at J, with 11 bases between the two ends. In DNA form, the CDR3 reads TGTGCCAGTAGACCATTCCGGGACACCGGGGAGCTGTTTTTT. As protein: CASRPFRDTGELFF.

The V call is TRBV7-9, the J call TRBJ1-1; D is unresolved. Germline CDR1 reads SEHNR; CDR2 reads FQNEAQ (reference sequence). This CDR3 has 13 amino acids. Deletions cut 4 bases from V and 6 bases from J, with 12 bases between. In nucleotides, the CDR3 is TGTGCCAGCAGCTCGCCCCAGAGCGCTGAAGCTTTCTTT. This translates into CASSSPQSAEAFF.

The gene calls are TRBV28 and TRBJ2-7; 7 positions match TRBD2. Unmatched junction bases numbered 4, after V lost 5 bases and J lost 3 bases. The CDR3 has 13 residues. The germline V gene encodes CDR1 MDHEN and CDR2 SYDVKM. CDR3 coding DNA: TGTGCCAGCAGTCCCGGGAGGTTCTACGAGCAGTACTTC. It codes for CASSPGRFYEQYF.

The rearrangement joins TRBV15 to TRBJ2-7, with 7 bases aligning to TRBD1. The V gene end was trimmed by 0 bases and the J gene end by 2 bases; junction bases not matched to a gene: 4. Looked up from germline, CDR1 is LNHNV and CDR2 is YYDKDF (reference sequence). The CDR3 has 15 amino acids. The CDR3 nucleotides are TGTGCCACCAGCAGAGATCTTGACAGGGCCTACGAGCAGTACTTC. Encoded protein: CATSRDLDRAYEQYF.